The rows below give T cell receptor beta chains drawn from one sample of a study of T-cell reconstitution after alpha-beta-depleted transplantation in children. TCRdb recomputed calls from the PCR reads with MiXCR, one row per CDR3 protein. The sample holds 240,000 or so distinct CDR3 sequences, approximately 12% seen once. The sequences come from PBMCs from the stem cell graft donor, collected from the stem cell graft. These receptors all come from a human donor who donated a stem cell graft to a child with acute lymphoblastic leukemia. Both conserved end residues are part of each CDR3. The D gene is left open where the match is weak. The size field is filled for only some rows; it gives once, few, many or a size class.

TRBD1,TRBJ2-7,many,TRBV5-1,TGCGCCAGCAGCTTGGAGGACAGGGTCTACGAGCAGTACTTC,CASSLEDRVYEQYF
NA,TRBJ2-3,many,TRBV9,TGTGCCAGCAGCGTAGTAGGGACGGACACAGATACGCAGTATTTT,CASSVVGTDTDTQYF
TRBD1,TRBJ1-1,many,TRBV29-1,TGCAGCGTTGAATACAGGGGGGAAGCTTTCTTT,CSVEYRGEAFF
NA,TRBJ1-1,few,TRBV19,TGTGCCAGTAGTACGGCAGGGGTTTATGGCACTGAAGCTTTCTTT,CASSTAGVYGTEAFF
NA,TRBJ1-2,many,TRBV4-3,TGCGCCAGCAGCCAAGTTCACCGCTACTATGGCTACACCTTC,CASSQVHRYYGYTF
TRBD2,TRBJ2-3,many,TRBV27,TGTGCCAGCAGTTATACGGGACTAGCGGGAGGCACAGATACGCAGTATTTT,CASSYTGLAGGTDTQYF
NA,TRBJ2-3,many,TRBV20-1,TGCAGTGCCTCGGCCCACTATACGCAGTATTTT,CSASAHYTQYF
TRBD1,TRBJ2-7,few,TRBV7-9,TGTGCCAGCAGCTTAGTCAGGGGGCACTACGAGCAGTACTTC,CASSLVRGHYEQYF
NA,TRBJ2-2,many,TRBV2,TGTGCCAGCAGAGACCGGAGTACAGCGGCGGGTACCGGGGAGCTGTTTTTT,CASRDRSTAAGTGELFF
NA,TRBJ1-1,many,TRBV12-3/TRBV12-4,TGTGCCAGCAGTTTTGCCCGGGGCAGAATGAACACTGAAGCTTTCTTT,CASSFARGRMNTEAFF
TRBD1,TRBJ2-3,NA,TRBV19,TGTGCCAGTAGTGCCCGACAGGGGGCAGATACGCAGTATTTT,CASSARQGADTQYF
NA,TRBJ1-6,many,TRBV7-9,TGTGCCAGCAGCTTAGCGGAGGGACCCCTCCACTTT,CASSLAEGPLHF
NA,TRBJ2-5,many,TRBV5-1,TGCGCCAGCAGCTTGGAATCCGCCAGGACGGGGGAACCTCAAGAGACCCAGTACTTC,CASSLESARTGEPQETQYF
NA,TRBJ2-5,many,TRBV7-2,TGTGCCAGCAGCTCGGACAGAGAAGAGACCCAGTACTTC,CASSSDREETQYF
TRBD1,TRBJ2-1,many,TRBV6-1,TGTGCCAGCAGAACCGGGACAGGCTTCAATGAGCAGTTCTTC,CASRTGTGFNEQFF